A single sample gave rise to the 18 T cell receptor beta chains below, sequenced in a study of cytomegalovirus exposure and HLA in healthy donors. A multiplex PCR was run with 60 Vbeta primers and 13 Jbeta primers. Clones were sequenced by immunoSEQ multiplex PCR, and TCRdb holds only the in-frame ones, with some missing. The profile shows 150,000 to 200,000 clones, over 65% of them singletons. The sequenced sample consisted of PBMCs. All receptors derive from a woman between 25 and 40 years old in good health and CMV-seronegative.

V is TRBV10-3 and J is TRBJ2-3, with 9 bases lining up with TRBD2. Losses at the gene ends were 2 bases for V and 2 bases for J; bases not matched to a gene: 5. Germline V lookup: CDR1 ENHRY, CDR2 SYGVKD. CDR3 length: 16 amino acids. CDR3 residues: CAISEPASGNTDTQYF. CDR3 nucleotide sequence: TGTGCCATCAGTGAGCCGGCTAGCGGGAACACAGATACGCAGTATTTT.

V and J are TRBV5-1 and TRBJ2-1; TRBD1 matches 7 bases. The junction had 8 bases not matched to a gene; V was cut back by 0 bases and J by 5 bases. This CDR3 is built from 16 residues. Germline V gives CDR1 SGHRS, CDR2 YFSETQ. CDR3 DNA sequence: TGCGCCAGCAGCTTGGGTCCGGGACAGCTAAACAATGAGCAGTTCTTC. This codes for CASSLGPGQLNNEQFF.

This chain uses TRBV9 with TRBJ1-1, with D perhaps matching TRBD1 (6 bases). CDR1 and CDR2 from the germline V gene are SGDLS and YYNGEE. Between the trimmed V and J ends, which lost 0 bases and 7 bases, there was a span of 10 bases. The CDR3 runs to 13 residues. CDR3 amino acids: CASSVEGGGEAFF. The CDR3, as DNA: TGTGCCAGCAGCGTAGAGGGGGGGGGTGAAGCTTTCTTT.

The chain recombines TRBV27 with TRBJ2-7; tentatively, D is TRBD1 (6 bases). This CDR3 has 14 amino acids. Germline V lookup: CDR1 MNHEY, CDR2 SMNVEV (reference sequence). V was shortened by 3 bases and J by 3 bases, with 12 bases between the two germline ends. The CDR3 region is CASSLSGQLYEQYF. As DNA, the CDR3 is TGTGCCAGCAGTTTGTCGGGACAACTCTACGAGCAGTACTTC.

This chain uses TRBV5-1 with TRBJ1-1, with D uncertain. This CDR3 contains 12 residues. Per the germline V gene, CDR1 is SGHRS and CDR2 is YFSETQ. The germline V and J ends were trimmed by 4 bases and 6 bases, with 10 bases remaining between them. CDR3 in amino acids: CASSVDLAEAFF. The CDR3 coding sequence is TGCGCCAGCAGCGTAGACTTGGCTGAAGCTTTCTTT.

The gene calls are TRBV6-1 and TRBJ2-3; D is undetermined. The CDR3 length is 13 residues. Trimming shortened V by 1 base and J by 6 bases, and 8 bases separated the two germline ends. CDR1 MNHNS and CDR2 SASEGT come from the germline V gene. Written as DNA, the CDR3 is TGTGCCAGCAGTGAAGGGGCCTGGGATACGCAGTATTTT. Amino acid sequence: CASSEGAWDTQYF.

This clone showed up just a few times. The chain couples TRBV15 to TRBJ1-1, with 11 bases identical to TRBD1. V lost 5 bases, J lost 5 bases, and 7 bases stayed unmatched. The CDR3 sequence is 15 residues long. Germline values: CDR1 LNHNV, CDR2 YYDKDF (reference sequence). This CDR3 is CATSGGTGGRTEAFF. DNA for the CDR3: TGTGCCACCAGCGGAGGGACAGGGGGACGGACTGAAGCTTTCTTT.

The V call is TRBV5-5, the J call TRBJ1-4; D gene ambiguous. V was shortened by 4 bases and J by 7 bases, with 14 bases between the two germline ends. Germline-derived CDR1 and CDR2 are SGHKS and YYEKEE (reference sequence). CDR3 size: 14 residues. This CDR3 reads CASSPVQVPEKLFF. The CDR3 DNA is TGTGCCAGCAGCCCCGTCCAGGTACCTGAAAAACTGTTTTTT.

The chain uses TRBV11-2 and TRBJ2-2; TRBD1 aligns across 9 bases. In germline, CDR1 is SGHAT, CDR2 FQNNGV. V lost 4 bases to trimming and J lost 0 bases; unmatched junction nucleotides: 6. The CDR3 has 17 amino acids. DNA for the CDR3: TGTGCCAGCAGCTACCCCGGGACAGGGACGAACACCGGGGAGCTGTTTTTT. Residues: CASSYPGTGTNTGELFF.

V gene TRBV5-1 combines with J gene TRBJ2-2; unclear D gene. The CDR3 contains 13 residues. Germline assignment: CDR1 SGHRS and CDR2 YFSETQ. V was cut by 2 bases and J by 6 bases, with 8 bases left in between. The CDR3 DNA reads as TGCGCCAGCAGCTTACCCAGGCCCGGGGAGCTGTTTTTT. Translated: CASSLPRPGELFF.

This rearrangement joins TRBV19 to TRBJ2-7, with 9 bases that match TRBD2. CDR1 is LNHDA and CDR2 is SQIVND in the germline V gene (reference sequence). V lost 3 bases, J lost 4 bases, and 7 bases stayed unmatched. The CDR3 covers 15 residues. In DNA form, the CDR3 reads TGTGCCAGTAGTATCACTAGCGGGCTAACTTACGAGCAGTACTTC. Residues: CASSITSGLTYEQYF.

This rearrangement joins TRBV9 to TRBJ2-5; D is perhaps TRBD1 (6 bases). The assigned J gene may be wrong: the sequence end matches TRBJ2-7 better. The CDR3 has 16 amino acids. In germline, CDR1 is SGDLS, CDR2 YYNGEE. The CDR3 coding sequence is TGTGCCAGCAGCGGAGCCCATCGACAGGAGATCTACGAGCAGTACTTC. Translation: CASSGAHRQEIYEQYF.

On this clone itself: This sample also contains other DNA sequences that code for the same CDR3. V and J are TRBV18 and TRBJ2-7; TRBD1 might be the D (6 bases). V lost 1 base, J lost 2 bases, and 6 bases lay in between. Germline CDR1 reads KGHSH; CDR2 reads LQKENI. CDR3 length: 13 residues. This CDR3 reads CASSPQGAYEQYF. The CDR3 DNA is TGTGCCAGCTCACCACAGGGGGCCTACGAGCAGTACTTC.

The V and J genes are TRBV5-1 and TRBJ2-2, with TRBD1 matching 9 bases. Trimming took 4 bases from V and 1 from J; bases not matched to a gene: 8. The CDR3 spans 17 residues. Germline CDR1 and CDR2: SGHRS and YFSETQ. This CDR3 reads CASSQPKTGGNTGELFF. The CDR3 coding sequence is TGCGCCAGCAGCCAACCTAAGACAGGGGGGAACACCGGGGAGCTGTTTTTT.

The J gene is TRBJ2-3, the V gene TRBV25-1, with 7 bases identical to TRBD2. CDR3 length: 15 residues. Germline CDR1 and CDR2: MGHDK and SYGVNS. The trim removed 5 bases at V and 6 bases at J, leaving 11 bases unmatched. For the CDR3, the DNA is TGTGCCAGCAGTCCGCAGCGGGGCCGAGCGGATACGCAGTATTTT. It is translated as CASSPQRGRADTQYF.

This clone is labeled as medium-sized. V gene TRBV6-4 combines with J gene TRBJ2-3, with TRBD2 identical over 12 bases. V lost 4 bases and J lost 1; bases outside the gene matches: 0. The CDR3 loop spans 15 amino acids. Germline V gene sequence: CDR1 MRHNA, CDR2 SNTAGT. CDR3 in amino acids: CASSGLAGGTDTQYF. For the CDR3, the DNA is TGTGCCAGCAGTGGACTAGCGGGGGGCACAGATACGCAGTATTTT.

This chain joins TRBV7-6 and TRBJ2-5; 7 nucleotides align to TRBD1. Matching the DNA end better, TRBJ2-7 makes the J call doubtful. CDR1 and CDR2 (germline): SGHVS, FNYEAQ. The CDR3 is 13 amino acids. CDR3 in DNA: TGTGCCAGCAGCGAGGGGGACAGTTACGAGCAGTACTTC. Translation: CASSEGDSYEQYF.

The chain uses TRBV4-1 and TRBJ1-2; 9 positions agree with TRBD1. Germline values: CDR1 MGHRA, CDR2 YSYEKL. V dropped 4 bases and J dropped 8; count of bases not matched to a gene: 17. The CDR3 has 17 amino acids. In DNA form, the CDR3 reads TGCGCCAGCAGCCCCCTTCCTCCCGGGACAGGGCTGAAGGGCTACACCTTC. It specifies CASSPLPPGTGLKGYTF.